One sample yielded the 18 T cell receptor beta chains listed below, sequenced in a study of T-cell reconstitution after alpha-beta-depleted transplantation in children. As it was prepared, the TCRbeta library received unique molecular identifiers. TCRdb called the PCR reads again in MiXCR, with one record for every CDR3 protein. Found here are roughly 790,000 distinct CDR3 sequences, roughly 15% of them singletons; the top ten hold approximately 5%. The source was PBMCs, mostly from graft donor cells, collected 360 days after TCRalphabeta/CD19-depleted stem cell transplant. Receptor source: a male patient aged 10 to 17 who had a stem cell transplant for acute lymphoblastic leukemia, so the T cells may come from the graft donor.

The chain links TRBV12-3 or TRBV12-4 to TRBJ2-7, with a weak D call TRBD2 (6 bases). The CDR3 is 13 amino acids. V lost 5 bases, J lost 5 bases, and 13 bases lay in between. This chain's CDR3 is CASSLGGSNEQYF. The CDR3 region has the DNA TGTGCCAGCAGTCTGGGGGGTTCCAACGAGCAGTACTTC.

This clonotype appeared a few times. V is TRBV5-1 and J is TRBJ1-1; 10 positions agree with TRBD1. Germline V CDR1 and CDR2: SGHRS, YFSETQ. Losses at the gene ends were 4 bases for V and 7 bases for J; bases not matched to a gene: 4. The CDR3 totals 13 residues. CDR3 residues: CASSLGQGREAFF. The CDR3 coding sequence is TGCGCCAGCAGCCTGGGACAGGGGCGTGAAGCTTTCTTT.

This chain links TRBV5-1 with TRBJ1-1; D call uncertain. Germline-derived CDR1 and CDR2 are SGHRS and YFSETQ. The CDR3 extends over 14 amino acids. The V and J ends lost 0 bases and 11 bases respectively, with 17 bases between them. Here the CDR3 DNA reads TGCGCCAGCAGCTTGGACTTCGGACCTTTTGGGGCTTTCTTT. Translated: CASSLDFGPFGAFF.

This clonotype was seen more than once but under ten times. The rearrangement links TRBV5-1 to TRBJ1-4; D might be TRBD1 (6 bases). V was cut by 4 bases and J by 8 bases, with 21 bases left in between. The CDR3 sequence is 16 residues long. CDR1 is SGHRS, CDR2 YFSETQ, per germline. CDR3 in amino acids: CASSPRSGRGGEKLFF. The CDR3 DNA follows: TGCGCCAGCAGCCCGCGATCAGGCAGGGGAGGGGAAAAACTGTTTTTT.

This clonotype was observed a few times. V gene TRBV10-2 combines with J gene TRBJ1-5; D unresolved. Trimming took 3 bases from V and 0 from J, leaving 18 bases between them. The CDR3 runs 18 residues. CDR1 WSHSY and CDR2 SAAADI come from the germline V gene. The CDR3 DNA reads as TGCGCCAGCAGTGAACGGCTACACGGAGAGTATAGCAATCAGCCCCAGCATTTT. It encodes CASSERLHGEYSNQPQHF.

This clonotype occurred many times. The rearrangement joins TRBV11-2 to TRBJ2-3; 11 nucleotides line up with TRBD2. In germline, CDR1 is SGHAT, CDR2 FQNNGV. The trim removed 5 bases at V and 3 bases at J, leaving 4 bases unmatched. The CDR3 runs 15 residues. The CDR3 bases are TGTGCCAGCAGCCAACTAGCGGGGGTTACAGATACGCAGTATTTT. This gives the protein CASSQLAGVTDTQYF.

V is TRBV5-8 and J is TRBJ1-1, with D perhaps matching TRBD1 (6 bases). Germline CDR1 reads SGHTS; CDR2 reads YDEGEE. This CDR3 spans 14 amino acids. Trimming left V 4 bases short and J 4 bases short, with 14 bases between. CDR3 nucleotide sequence: TGTGCCAGCAGCGTAGACAGGTACGGCACTGAAGCTTTCTTT. This gives the protein CASSVDRYGTEAFF.

This clonotype was observed a few times. The CDR3 bases are TGTGCCAGCCACCCCGGGTTTCCGAACACCGGGGAGCTGTTTTTT. Translating it yields CASHPGFPNTGELFF. This rearrangement joins TRBV9 to TRBJ2-2; D remains unclear. Germline-derived CDR1 and CDR2 are SGDLS and YYNGEE. The CDR3 is made up of 15 amino acids. Trimming stripped 7 bases from V and 0 bases from J, with 13 bases between.

This clonotype was detected a few times. The chain joins TRBV12-3 or TRBV12-4 to TRBJ2-5, with 7 bases that match TRBD2. With 6 bases clipped from V and 8 bases from J, the junction kept 18 bases outside the gene matches. CDR3 length equals 16 residues. The CDR3 nucleotides read TGTGCCAGCAGCCGGGCTATTAGCGGGCCTACCACTACCCAGTACTTC. Protein: CASSRAISGPTTTQYF.

This clonotype has a handful of counts. The rearrangement joins TRBV10-3 to TRBJ1-2, with D maybe TRBD1 (6 bases). Trimming left V 4 bases short and J 6 bases short, with 15 bases between. Germline-derived CDR1 and CDR2 are ENHRY and SYGVKD. This CDR3 has 14 amino acids. The CDR3 coding sequence is TGTGCCATCAGTGCCTCTGACAGGAATGATGGCTACACCTTC. As protein: CAISASDRNDGYTF.

The rearrangement uses TRBV19 and TRBJ1-2; D possibly corresponds to TRBD1 (5 bases). The CDR3 spans 13 residues. Germline V gene data show CDR1 as LNHDA and CDR2 as SQIVND (reference sequence). Trimming took 5 bases from V and 4 from J, leaving 11 bases between them. The CDR3 sequence: CASSHRTSYGYTF. In DNA, the CDR3 is TGTGCCAGTAGTCACCGGACAAGCTATGGCTACACCTTC.

This clonotype was detected many times. The chain is built from TRBV5-1 and TRBJ1-1, with 7 bases identical to TRBD1. Germline V CDR1 and CDR2: SGHRS, YFSETQ. J gave up 1 base and V 5 bases, and 8 bases lay outside the gene matches. This CDR3 has 15 residues. The CDR3 DNA sequence: TGCGCCAGCAGGCCTCAGGGGGGGGCGAACACTGAAGCTTTCTTT. As protein: CASRPQGGANTEAFF.

This chain connects TRBV29-1 to TRBJ2-7, with 10 bases aligning to TRBD1. V lost 3 bases to trimming and J lost 5 bases; unmatched junction nucleotides: 10. Germline lookup yields CDR1 SQVTM and CDR2 ANQGSEA. The CDR3 is 15 residues long. The CDR3 sequence is CSVDIRGQGFDEQYF. The CDR3 coding sequence is TGCAGCGTTGATATCAGGGGACAGGGGTTCGACGAGCAGTACTTC.

The chain recombines TRBV10-3 with TRBJ2-7; no firm D call. This CDR3 comprises 13 residues. V was cut by 5 bases and J by 1 base, with 9 bases left in between. Germline V gene lookup returns CDR1 ENHRY and CDR2 SYGVKD. The CDR3 reads CAISNHPSYEQYF. CDR3 DNA sequence: TGTGCCATCAGTAATCACCCGTCCTACGAGCAGTACTTC.

V and J are TRBV7-9 and TRBJ1-5, with 8 positions matching TRBD1. After removal of 4 bases from V and 7 bases from J, the junction contained 6 bases not matched to a gene. Germline V lookup: CDR1 SEHNR, CDR2 FQNEAQ (reference sequence). This CDR3 region has 14 residues. CDR3 nucleotide sequence: TGTGCCAGCAGCTCGGGACAGGAGGGGCAGCCCCAGCATTTT. Its translation is CASSSGQEGQPQHF.

The J gene is TRBJ2-1, the V gene TRBV7-6; 10 nucleotides agree with TRBD1. Unmatched junction bases numbered 7, after V lost 3 bases and J lost 8 bases. The CDR3 totals 15 residues. Germline-derived CDR1 and CDR2 are SGHVS and FNYEAQ. As DNA, the CDR3 is TGTGCCAGCAGCTTGGGGGACAGGGGACTCGATGAGCAGTTCTTC. Translating it yields CASSLGDRGLDEQFF.

This clonotype was seen more than once but under ten times. The chain links TRBV28 to TRBJ2-1; D remains unclear. The CDR3 consists of 16 residues. Germline V gene sequence: CDR1 MDHEN, CDR2 SYDVKM. V was shortened by 4 bases and J by 0 bases, with 13 bases between the two germline ends. This CDR3 is CASSWSRPSSYNEQFF. The CDR3 bases are TGTGCCAGCAGTTGGTCGCGGCCAAGCTCCTACAATGAGCAGTTCTTC.

V gene TRBV3-1 combines with J gene TRBJ2-2; D call uncertain. The CDR3 runs 15 residues. Germline V lookup: CDR1 LGHDT, CDR2 YNNKEL (reference sequence). Trimming left V 4 bases short and J 3 bases short, with 12 bases between. CDR3 nucleotides: TGTGCCAGCAGCCCTAGTCTCTCGGACACCGGGGAGCTGTTTTTT. Translating it yields CASSPSLSDTGELFF. Based on the CDR3 plus reference TRBV3-1 and TRBJ2-2, the full variable domain is DTAVSQTPKYLVTQMGNDKSIKCEQNLGHDTMYWYKQDSKKFLKIMFSYNNKELIINETVPNRFSPKSPDKAHLNLHINSLELGDSAVYFCASSPSLSDTGELFFGEGSRLTVL.